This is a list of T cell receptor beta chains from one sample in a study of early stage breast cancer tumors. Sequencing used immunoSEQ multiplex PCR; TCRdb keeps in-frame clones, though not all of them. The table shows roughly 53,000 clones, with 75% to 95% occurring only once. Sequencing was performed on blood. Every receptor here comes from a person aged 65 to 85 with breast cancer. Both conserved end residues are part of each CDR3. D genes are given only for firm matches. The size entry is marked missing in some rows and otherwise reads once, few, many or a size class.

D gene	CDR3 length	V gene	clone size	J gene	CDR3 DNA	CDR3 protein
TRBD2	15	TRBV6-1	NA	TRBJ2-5	TGTGCCAGCAGCCTCGGGGGGGCCGACCAAGAGACCCAGTACTTC	CASSLGGADQETQYF
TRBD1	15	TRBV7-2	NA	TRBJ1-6	TGTGCCAGCAGCCGAGCGGGACAGGGTAATTCACCCCTCCACTTT	CASSRAGQGNSPLHF
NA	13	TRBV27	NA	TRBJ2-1	TGTGCCAGCAGTTCGGCTAGCTACAATGAGCAGTTCTTC	CASSSASYNEQFF
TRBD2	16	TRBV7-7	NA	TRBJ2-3	TGTGCTAGCAGTTGGGGACTAGCGGGAGGCACAGATACGCAGTATTTT	CASSWGLAGGTDTQYF
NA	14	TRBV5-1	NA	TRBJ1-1	TGCGCCAGCAGCCAGGGTTCAGGAGGGTCTGAAGCTTTCTTT	CASSQGSGGSEAFF
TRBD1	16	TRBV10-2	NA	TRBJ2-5	TGCGCCAGCCTCTCTTTGACCGGGACAGCCCAGGGGACCCAGTACTTC	CASLSLTGTAQGTQYF
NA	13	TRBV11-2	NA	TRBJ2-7	TGTGCCAGCAGCTTAGCAGGGTCCCACGAGCAGTACTTC	CASSLAGSHEQYF
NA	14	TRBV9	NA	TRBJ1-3	TGTGCCAGCAGCGCCCCCTCCTCTGGAAACACCATATATTTT	CASSAPSSGNTIYF
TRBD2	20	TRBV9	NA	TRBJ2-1	TGTGCCAGCAGCGTAGCTACTGGGGGGAGGGGCCTGGAGAGGTACAATGAGCAGTTCTTC	CASSVATGGRGLERYNEQFF
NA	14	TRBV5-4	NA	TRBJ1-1	TGTGCCAGCAGCTTGGGGGGAGGGAACACTGAAGCTTTCTTT	CASSLGGGNTEAFF
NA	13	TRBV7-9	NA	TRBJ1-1	TGTGCCAGCAGTTCTACAGGGTTAACTGAAGCTTTCTTT	CASSSTGLTEAFF
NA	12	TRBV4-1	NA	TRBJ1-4	TGCGCCAGCAGCCAAGGGATAGAACAGGCCGTTTTT	CASSQGIEQAVF
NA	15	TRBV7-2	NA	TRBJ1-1	TGTGCCAGCAGCTTGATACAGAATTGGAACACTGAAGCTTTCTTT	CASSLIQNWNTEAFF
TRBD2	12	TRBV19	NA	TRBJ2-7	TGTGCCAGCAGCGCGGGGGGCTACGAGCAGTACTTC	CASSAGGYEQYF
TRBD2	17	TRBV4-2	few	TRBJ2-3	TGTGCCAGCAGCCAAGATCGTCGGGGACTAATCACAGATACGCAGTATTTT	CASSQDRRGLITDTQYF
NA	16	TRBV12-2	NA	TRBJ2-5	NA	CASRLVGGGTQETQYF
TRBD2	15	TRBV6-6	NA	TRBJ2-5	TGTGCCAGCAGTTACGGCGGGGGGCCCCAAGAGACCCAGTACTTC	CASSYGGGPQETQYF
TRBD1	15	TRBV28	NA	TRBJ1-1	TGTGCCAGCAGCTTACAGGGGGCTCTTACCCCTGAAGCTTTCTTT	CASSLQGALTPEAFF
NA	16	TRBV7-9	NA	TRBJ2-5	TGTGCCAGCCTCAGAGGGATAGCGGAGGAGGGAGAGACCCAGTACTTC	CASLRGIAEEGETQYF
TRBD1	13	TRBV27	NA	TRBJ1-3	TGTGCCAGCAGGCTCAACAGGGGGGCCACCATATATTTT	CASRLNRGATIYF
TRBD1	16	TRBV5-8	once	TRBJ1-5	TGTGCCAGCAGCTTAGGACAGGGGACGGGCAATCAGCCCCAGCATTTT	CASSLGQGTGNQPQHF
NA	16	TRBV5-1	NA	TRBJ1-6	TGCGCCAGCAGTCTAAACTCCGGGAGTTATAATTCACCCCTCCACTTT	CASSLNSGSYNSPLHF
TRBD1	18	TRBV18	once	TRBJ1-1	TGTGCCAGCTCACCCCGACCGGGACAGGGGCGAAGTAGAACTGAAGCTTTCTTT	CASSPRPGQGRSRTEAFF
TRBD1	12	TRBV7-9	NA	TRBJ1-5	TGTGCCACCGGACAGGATTATCAGCCCCAGCATTTT	CATGQDYQPQHF
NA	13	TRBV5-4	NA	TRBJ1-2	TGTGCCAGCAGCCCTGACGGGAACTATGGCTACACCTTC	CASSPDGNYGYTF
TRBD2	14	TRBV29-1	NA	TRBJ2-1	TGCAGCGTTCAAAGGACTAGCGGGGACAATGAGCAGTTCTTC	CSVQRTSGDNEQFF
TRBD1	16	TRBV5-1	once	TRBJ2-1	TGCGCCAGCAGCTTGGCCACAGGGGGCTTCGACAATGAGCAGTTCTTC	CASSLATGGFDNEQFF
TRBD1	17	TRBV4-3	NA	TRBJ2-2	TGCGCCAGCAGCCAAGATCAGCTGGGACAGGGGGTCGGGGAGCTGTTTTTT	CASSQDQLGQGVGELFF
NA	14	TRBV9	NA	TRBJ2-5	TGTGCCAGCAGCGTACTCCCCGAGGCGGAGACCCAGTACTTC	CASSVLPEAETQYF
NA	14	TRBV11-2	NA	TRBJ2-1	TGTGCCAGCAGTCTCGTGGGGGGACACAATGAGCAGTTCTTC	CASSLVGGHNEQFF
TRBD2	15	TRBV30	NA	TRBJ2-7	TGTGCCTGGAGCTACGGACTAGCGGGGTTGCACGAGCAGTACTTC	CAWSYGLAGLHEQYF
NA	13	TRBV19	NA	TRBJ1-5	TGTGCCACCGCAGGGGTTAGCAATCAGCCCCAGCATTTT	CATAGVSNQPQHF
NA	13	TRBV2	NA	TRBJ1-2	TGTGCCTCCACCGTATCAGGGGCCTATGGCTACACCTTC	CASTVSGAYGYTF
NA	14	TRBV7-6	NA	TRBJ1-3	TGTGCCAGCAGACCTGACAGTTCTGGAAACACCATATATTTT	CASRPDSSGNTIYF
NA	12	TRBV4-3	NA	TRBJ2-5	TGCGCCAGCAGCCAAGACACCGGGACCCAGTACTTC	CASSQDTGTQYF
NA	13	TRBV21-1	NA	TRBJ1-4	TGTGCCAGCAGGGACTCAACTAATGAAAAACTGTTTTTT	CASRDSTNEKLFF